Given below is one T cell receptor (beta chain) in context. The antigen remains undetermined. This CDR3 region has 16 residues. The V gene's germline CDR1 is SGHRS and CDR2 YFSETQ. V gave up 0 bases and J gave up 0 bases, with 7 bases separating them. These data are taken from a study of neurological immune-mediated disorders. Template-switch 5'RACE cDNA synthesis added a 10-nucleotide unique molecular identifier. One entry per CDR3 protein, called by TCRdb with MiXCR from the 5' RACE reads. This sample has 45,000 to 50,000 distinct CDR3 sequences, with roughly 24% found just once. Findings and caveats of the study: Sharing of CDR3 amino acid sequences among expanded clones across subjects was absent, suggesting private repertoires in all groups.

The unsorted libraries were made from 2 million PBMCs kept at -80 C. Sequenced input: PBMCs. This receptor was obtained from a woman aged 70 to 79 in good health. This sequence joins TRBV5-1 and TRBJ2-6; no definite D call. The chain's CDR3 is CASSLDSNSGANVLTF. CDR3 DNA sequence: TGCGCCAGCAGCTTGGATAGCAACTCTGGGGCCAACGTCCTGACTTTC. Based on the CDR3 plus reference TRBV5-1 and TRBJ2-6, the full variable domain is KAGVTQTPRYLIKTRGQQVTLSCSPISGHRSVSWYQQTPGQGLQFLFEYFSETQRNKGNFPGRFSGRQFSNSRSEMNVSTLELGDSALYLCASSLDSNSGANVLTFGAGSRLTVL.